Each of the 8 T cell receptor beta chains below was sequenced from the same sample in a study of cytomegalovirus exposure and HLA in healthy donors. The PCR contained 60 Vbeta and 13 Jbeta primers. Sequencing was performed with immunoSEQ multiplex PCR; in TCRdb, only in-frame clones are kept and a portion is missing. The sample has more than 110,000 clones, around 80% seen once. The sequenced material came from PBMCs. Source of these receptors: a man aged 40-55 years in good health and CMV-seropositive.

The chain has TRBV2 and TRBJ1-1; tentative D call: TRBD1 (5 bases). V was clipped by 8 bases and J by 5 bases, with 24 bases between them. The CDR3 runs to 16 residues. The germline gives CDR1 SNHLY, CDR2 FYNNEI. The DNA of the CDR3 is TGTGCCAGCGTGGGAGGGGAAACCTTCGCCTTTACTGAAGCTTTCTTT. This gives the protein CASVGGETFAFTEAFF.

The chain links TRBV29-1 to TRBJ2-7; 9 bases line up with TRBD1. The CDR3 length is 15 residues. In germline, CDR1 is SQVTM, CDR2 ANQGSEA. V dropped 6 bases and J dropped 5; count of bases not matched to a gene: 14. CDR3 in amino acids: CSVQPSGTGKDEQYF. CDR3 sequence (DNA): TGCAGCGTACAGCCTTCCGGGACAGGGAAGGACGAGCAGTACTTC.

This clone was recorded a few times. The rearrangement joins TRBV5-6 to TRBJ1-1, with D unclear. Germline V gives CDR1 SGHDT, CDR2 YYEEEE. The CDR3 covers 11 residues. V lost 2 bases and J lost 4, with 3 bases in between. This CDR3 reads CASSFVTEAFF. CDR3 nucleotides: TGTGCCAGCAGCTTCGTCACTGAAGCTTTCTTT.

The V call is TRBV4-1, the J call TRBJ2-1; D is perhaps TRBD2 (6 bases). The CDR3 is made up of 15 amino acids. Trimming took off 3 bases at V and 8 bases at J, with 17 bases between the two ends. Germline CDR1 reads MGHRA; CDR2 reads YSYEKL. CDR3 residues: CASSHGPGEADEQFF. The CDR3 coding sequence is TGCGCCAGCAGCCACGGCCCGGGAGAGGCAGATGAGCAGTTCTTC.

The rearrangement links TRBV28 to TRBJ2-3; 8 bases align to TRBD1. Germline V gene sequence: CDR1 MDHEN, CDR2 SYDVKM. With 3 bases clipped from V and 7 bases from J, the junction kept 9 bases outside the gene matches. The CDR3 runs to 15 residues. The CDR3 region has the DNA TGTGCCAGCAGTTTCCCACGGACAGGGAAGTATACGCAGTATTTT. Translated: CASSFPRTGKYTQYF.

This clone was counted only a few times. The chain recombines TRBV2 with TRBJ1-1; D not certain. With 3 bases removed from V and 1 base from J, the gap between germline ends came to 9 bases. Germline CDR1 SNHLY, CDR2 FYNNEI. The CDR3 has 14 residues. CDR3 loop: CASSEAGRNTEAFF. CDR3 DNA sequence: TGTGCCAGCAGTGAGGCAGGCCGGAACACTGAAGCTTTCTTT.

The chain's CDR3 is CASGLGDSTLNTEAFF. The CDR3 DNA is TGTGCTAGTGGTTTGGGGGACAGTACCCTGAACACTGAAGCTTTCTTT. The V gene is TRBV12-5, the J gene TRBJ1-1; 7 bases fit TRBD1. CDR3 length: 16 residues. Germline V gives CDR1 LGHNT, CDR2 FRNRAP. V dropped 1 base and J dropped 0; count of bases not matched to a gene: 5.

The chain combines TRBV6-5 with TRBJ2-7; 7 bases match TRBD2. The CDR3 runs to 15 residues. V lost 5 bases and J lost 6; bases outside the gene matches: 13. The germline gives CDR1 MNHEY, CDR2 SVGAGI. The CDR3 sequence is CASSITSASLGEQYF. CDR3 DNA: TGTGCCAGCAGTATAACTAGCGCCTCCCTGGGCGAGCAGTACTTC.